These 22 T cell receptor beta chains originate from one sample sequenced in a study of glioma-infiltrating T cells. Using RNA template, CDR3s of TCR alpha and beta were amplified with iRepertoire arm-PCR. TCRdb independently ran MiXCR on the multiplex PCR reads; one entry per CDR3 protein. The data contain fewer than 200,000 distinct CDR3 sequences, approximately 30% of them singletons. The specimen sequenced was glioma tissue, nonneoplastic brain tissue, or PBMCs (not recorded which). Receptors originate from a human donor with low-grade glioma or glioblastoma, undergoing nonglioma brain surgery, or in good health (not recorded which).

This clonotype was counted a few times. The gene calls are TRBV5-1 and TRBJ1-3, with 12 positions matching TRBD1. The J segment lost 2 bases and the V segment lost 0 bases, leaving 9 bases of the junction unmatched. CDR3 length: 19 amino acids. Germline V lookup: CDR1 SGHRS, CDR2 YFSETQ. The CDR3 sequence: CASSLAPGQGAATGNTIYF. DNA of the CDR3: TGCGCCAGCAGCTTGGCCCCGGGACAGGGGGCGGCTACTGGAAACACCATATATTTT.

This clonotype came up many times. This sequence joins TRBV19 and TRBJ2-7; D uncertain. This CDR3 contains 11 residues. Germline V gene sequence: CDR1 LNHDA, CDR2 SQIVND (reference sequence). The ends were cut back, 4 bases at V and 3 bases at J, with 4 bases in the middle. The CDR3 spells CASSTYYEQYF. The DNA for the CDR3 is TGTGCCAGTAGTACGTACTACGAGCAGTACTTC.

Ten or more counts support this clonotype. The chain has TRBV6-2 or TRBV6-3 and TRBJ1-3, with D unclear. There are 16 residues in the CDR3. Germline V gene data show CDR1 as MNHEY and CDR2 as SVGEGT. Between the trimmed V and J ends, which lost 3 bases and 0 bases, there was a span of 12 bases. The CDR3 DNA sequence: TGTGCCAGCAGTTATGGACGGACCGGCTCTGGAAACACCATATATTTT. Translation gives CASSYGRTGSGNTIYF.

This clonotype was counted ten times or more. The chain employs TRBV20-1 and TRBJ2-1; D not certain. CDR1 DFQATT and CDR2 SNEGSKA come from the germline V gene (reference sequence). Between the trimmed V and J ends, which lost 0 bases and 8 bases, there was a span of 20 bases. This CDR3 is built from 16 residues. The DNA of the CDR3 is TGCAGTGCTAGAGAACCACAGTCCCTAGTGCAGGATGAGCAGTTCTTC. Its translation: CSAREPQSLVQDEQFF.

This clonotype was observed many times. This chain links TRBV20-1 with TRBJ2-1, with 13 nucleotides matching TRBD2. The CDR3 contains 16 residues. V shed 6 bases and J 8 bases; nucleotides not matched to a gene: 13. Germline CDR1 DFQATT, CDR2 SNEGSKA (reference sequence). The chain's CDR3 is CSANRWTSGSVDEQFF. The CDR3 bases are TGCAGTGCGAACCGTTGGACTAGCGGGAGCGTCGATGAGCAGTTCTTC.

This clonotype appeared many times. The chain links TRBV28 to TRBJ1-5; 7 bases fit TRBD1. The CDR3 totals 19 residues. Germline trimming cut 3 bases from V and 0 bases from J; bases unmatched to any gene: 14. The germline V gene has CDR1 MDHEN and CDR2 SYDVKM. The CDR3, as DNA: TGTGCCAGCAGTTTCTTACTAACTTCCGGGACAGCTAGCAATCAGCCCCAGCATTTT. Protein sequence: CASSFLLTSGTASNQPQHF.

The J gene is TRBJ2-1, the V gene TRBV19; 12 nucleotides align to TRBD2. The J segment lost 9 bases and the V segment lost 5 bases, leaving 8 bases of the junction unmatched. The V gene's germline CDR1 is LNHDA and CDR2 SQIVND (reference sequence). The CDR3 covers 15 residues. CDR3 protein: CASSVSGLAGLEQFF. The DNA for the CDR3 is TGTGCCAGTAGTGTATCTGGACTAGCGGGACTTGAGCAGTTCTTC.

About this clonotype: A much larger clone lies one base from this, so it may be a read error. The chain carries TRBV7-6 and TRBJ1-5; TRBD1 aligns across 10 bases. Germline CDR1 and CDR2: SGHVS and FNYEAQ. The CDR3 contains 17 residues. The CDR3, as DNA: TGTGCCAGCAGCCGGCCTCCGGGACAGGGGAACAATCGGCCCCAGCATTTT. Encoded protein: CASSRPPGQGNNRPQHF. Variable domain in full (rest from reference TRBV7-6 and TRBJ1-5): GAGVSQSPRYKVTKRGQDVALRCDPISGHVSLYWYRQALGQGPEFLTYFNYEAQQDKSGLPNDRFSAERPEGSISTLTIQRTEQRDSAMYRCASSRPPGQGNNRPQHFGDGTRLSIL.

The V and J genes are TRBV27 and TRBJ1-5, with D possibly matching TRBD1 (5 bases). CDR1 is MNHEY, CDR2 SMNVEV, per germline (reference sequence). CDR3 length: 14 residues. V lost 4 bases and J lost 10, with 17 bases in between. CDR3 bases: TGTGCCAGCAGTTCGAGGGCAGGGAGCCGTCCCCAGCATTTT. Translated: CASSSRAGSRPQHF.

Ten or more counts support this clonotype. The V gene is TRBV4-1, the J gene TRBJ1-4; D gene ambiguous. Trimming pared 4 bases from V and 8 bases from J, leaving 5 bases between. CDR3 length equals 11 residues. Germline lookup yields CDR1 MGHRA and CDR2 YSYEKL. In DNA form, the CDR3 reads TGCGCCAGCAGCCTGGGAGAAAAACTGTTTTTT. Protein sequence: CASSLGEKLFF.

Regarding this clonotype: This could be a read error, since a much larger clone is one nucleotide away. CDR3 amino acids: CASSLGKGMKTEAFF. In DNA, the CDR3 is TGTGCCAGCAGCTTAGGCAAGGGAATGAAAACTGAAGCTTTCTTT. The chain employs TRBV5-4 and TRBJ1-1; D is uncertain. CDR3 length: 15 residues. Germline CDR1 reads SGHNT; CDR2 reads YYREEE (reference sequence).

The sample holds many counts of this clonotype. This chain links TRBV7-2 with TRBJ2-2, with 10 bases that match TRBD1. The CDR3 has 15 amino acids. J lost 5 bases, V lost 7 bases, and 7 bases had no gene match. Germline CDR1 reads SGHTA; CDR2 reads FQGNSA. CDR3 coding DNA: TGTGCCAGCACCCTCGACAGGGGGCGTACCGGGGAGCTGTTTTTT. Its translation is CASTLDRGRTGELFF.

Comments on this clonotype: One base away lies a much larger clone, so this may be a sequencing read error. This chain connects TRBV7-2 to TRBJ2-7; 16 bases line up with TRBD2. With 5 bases clipped from V and 5 bases from J, the junction kept 12 bases outside the gene matches. Germline CDR1 and CDR2: SGHTA and FQGNSA. The CDR3 is made up of 18 amino acids. As DNA, the CDR3 is TGTGCCAGCAGCCTAACCGGGACTAGCGGGAGGGACAGCAACGAGCAGTACTTC. Amino acids: CASSLTGTSGRDSNEQYF. Full variable domain (rest looked up from reference TRBV7-2 and TRBJ2-7): GAGVSQSPSNKVTEKGKDVELRCDPISGHTALYWYRQSLGQGLEFLIYFQGNSAPDKSGLPSDRFSAERTGGSVSTLTIQRTQQEDSAVYLCASSLTGTSGRDSNEQYFGPGTRLTVT.

The V gene is TRBV3-1, the J gene TRBJ2-2; D is unresolved. Germline CDR1 is LGHDT and CDR2 is YNNKEL (reference sequence). V gave up 3 bases and J gave up 6 bases, with 8 bases separating them. This CDR3 is built from 13 residues. The CDR3 loop reads CASSHRIPGELFF. The DNA for the CDR3 is TGTGCCAGCAGCCACAGAATACCCGGGGAGCTGTTTTTT.

This clonotype showed up many times. The rearrangement links TRBV7-6 to TRBJ2-7; no reliable D call. Between the trimmed V and J ends, which lost 0 bases and 7 bases, there was a span of 13 bases. Germline CDR1 reads SGHVS; CDR2 reads FNYEAQ. The CDR3 totals 14 residues. The CDR3 loop is CASSLAELGREQYF. The CDR3 DNA reads as TGTGCCAGCAGCTTAGCGGAGTTGGGCCGGGAGCAGTACTTC.

The chain uses TRBV27 and TRBJ1-5; D is ambiguous. V dropped 1 base and J dropped 4 bases, with 11 bases sitting between them. Germline V gene sequence: CDR1 MNHEY, CDR2 SMNVEV (reference sequence). The CDR3 loop spans 15 amino acids. CDR3 loop: CASSLLGRLNQPQHF. CDR3 DNA sequence: TGTGCCAGCAGTTTATTAGGGCGTCTAAATCAGCCCCAGCATTTT.

This clonotype was recorded at least ten times. The chain recombines TRBV6-1 with TRBJ2-5; D gene ambiguous. CDR3 length: 12 amino acids. Germline V CDR1 and CDR2: MNHNS, SASEGT. V lost 6 bases to trimming and J lost 5 bases, with 10 bases between them. The CDR3 protein is CASSPDSETQYF. CDR3 nucleotides: TGTGCCAGCAGCCCGGATTCGGAGACCCAGTACTTC.

Concerning this clonotype itself: Given a much more abundant clone one base away, this may be a read error. The rearrangement joins TRBV3-1 to TRBJ2-1; D remains ambiguous. The germline CDR1 and CDR2 sequences are LGHDT and YNNKEL (reference sequence). V dropped 5 bases and J dropped 3 bases, with 14 bases sitting between them. The CDR3 covers 15 residues. This chain's CDR3 is CASSSRTNFYNEQFF. In nucleotides, the CDR3 is TGTGCCAGCAGCTCCCGGACCAACTTCTACAATGAGCAGTTCTTC.

Of note for this clonotype: At one end, the junction sequence differs from germline, possibly due to a read error. V usage is TRBV6-1 and J usage is TRBJ1-5; 7 nucleotides line up with TRBD1. The length of the CDR3 is 16 residues. Per germline, CDR1 MNHNS and CDR2 SASEGT. CDR3 sequence: CAISEPGQAAFQPQHF. DNA of the CDR3: TGTGCCATCAGTGAGCCCGGACAGGCGGCATTTCAGCCCCAGCATTTT.

This clonotype was counted at least ten times. This chain joins TRBV15 and TRBJ2-7; the D call may be TRBD1 or TRBD2 (5 bases each). From germline, CDR1 is LNHNV and CDR2 YYDKDF (reference sequence). CDR3 size: 17 residues. V lost 3 bases, J lost 2 bases, and 20 bases lay in between. The CDR3 coding sequence is TGTGCCACCAGCAGGGAATGGGGGTCCGGGATTCCCTACGAGCAGTACTTC. The encoded protein is CATSREWGSGIPYEQYF.

This rearrangement joins TRBV18 to TRBJ2-7, with 7 bases lining up with TRBD1. The CDR3 sequence is 14 residues long. Trimming cost V 2 bases and J 4 bases; bases outside gene matches: 5. The germline gives CDR1 KGHSH, CDR2 LQKENI. CDR3 DNA: TGTGCCAGCTCACCAAACAGGGGAATTTACGAGCAGTACTTC. Translated, it gives CASSPNRGIYEQYF.

This clonotype was seen at least ten times. The chain recombines TRBV4-3 with TRBJ2-7; TRBD1 matches at 7 bases. Trimming removed 1 base from V and 2 bases from J; junction bases left unmatched: 5. Per germline, CDR1 LGHNA and CDR2 YSLEER. This CDR3 region has 15 residues. In DNA form, the CDR3 reads TGCGCCAGCAGCCAAGGTCAGGGGGTACCCTACGAGCAGTACTTC. Its translation: CASSQGQGVPYEQYF.